This T cell receptor beta chain originates from a study of blood T cell repertoires in COVID-19. The germline gives CDR1 SGHAT, CDR2 FQNNGV. Trimming took 2 bases from V and 7 from J; bases not matched to a gene: 7. The CDR3 is 16 residues long. Sequencing was performed with immunoSEQ multiplex PCR; in TCRdb, only in-frame clones are kept and a portion is missing. The sample carries roughly 74,000 clones, roughly 91% recorded once. Sequenced sample: PBMCs or T cells enriched from blood (not recorded which). The sequence derives from a woman aged 50 to 60 with acute COVID-19. The chain carries TRBV11-2 and TRBJ2-1, with 11 bases that match TRBD2. The CDR3 loop is CASSLYSSGRSNEQFF. DNA for the CDR3: TGTGCCAGCAGCTTATATTCTAGCGGGAGGAGTAATGAGCAGTTCTTC.